These 5 T cell receptor beta chains were sequenced from one sample in a study of T cells after yellow fever vaccination (dated by TCRdb to the late 2010s). The library came from 5' RACE. TCRdb lists the instrument as Illumina NovaSeq 6000. TCRdb trimmed the raw reads at Q25, called clones with MiXCR and kept productive beta chains. For every CDR3 protein sequence, its rows merge into one entry that carries the most common genes and DNA. This sample lists 80,000 to 100,000 distinct CDR3 sequences; about 6% were detected once. The ten top clones hold under 50% of the sample. Interpreted using the paper, the treatment or condition label stands for: live attenuated yellow fever vaccine strain. The material was CD8+ T cells sorted from PBMCs, obtained 10 days after the yellow fever booster vaccination. Receptors were obtained from a man between 18 and 35 years old who received the YFV17D yellow fever vaccine.

The chain has TRBV27 and TRBJ1-1; D unresolved. The V gene's germline CDR1 is MNHEY and CDR2 SMNVEV (reference sequence). The CDR3 is made up of 13 amino acids. Trimming cost V 3 bases and J 3 bases, with 8 bases left between them. The CDR3 DNA follows: TGTGCCAGCAGTTTCGGGGTTTACACTGAAGCTTTCTTT. Protein product: CASSFGVYTEAFF.

V is TRBV6-5 and J is TRBJ2-6; TRBD1 is a possible D gene (7 bases). The length of the CDR3 is 18 residues. From germline, CDR1 is MNHEY and CDR2 SVGAGI. V lost 2 bases to trimming and J lost 0 bases, with 14 bases between them. CDR3: CASSYVTGRYSGANVLTF. In nucleotides, the CDR3 is TGTGCCAGCAGTTACGTGACAGGGAGGTACTCTGGGGCCAACGTCCTGACTTTC.

The chain combines TRBV11-2 with TRBJ1-2; 9 nucleotides line up with TRBD1. Germline CDR1 reads SGHAT; CDR2 reads FQNNGV. V shed 0 bases and J 5 bases; nucleotides not matched to a gene: 1. The CDR3 sequence is 14 residues long. The CDR3 spells CASSLETGGYGYTF. The CDR3 nucleotides read TGTGCCAGCAGCTTAGAGACAGGGGGTTATGGCTACACCTTC.

This clonotype was recorded a few times. The chain's CDR3 is CASSLVVNEQFF. The CDR3 coding sequence is TGCGCCAGCAGCTTGGTGGTTAATGAGCAGTTCTTC. The gene calls are TRBV5-1 and TRBJ2-1, with D hard to call. The CDR3 spans 12 residues. Germline assignment: CDR1 SGHRS and CDR2 YFSETQ. V was cut by 0 bases and J by 7 bases, with 5 bases left in between.

The chain combines TRBV6-5 with TRBJ1-5; 8 bases are a match to TRBD1. CDR1 is MNHEY and CDR2 is SVGAGI in the germline V gene. The CDR3 extends over 14 amino acids. V shed 6 bases, J shed 5 bases, and the junction held 6 bases outside the gene matches. This CDR3 is CASSPDRGDQPQHF. The CDR3 DNA follows: TGTGCCAGCAGCCCCGACAGGGGCGATCAGCCCCAGCATTTT.